Listed below are T cell receptor beta chains from one sample, sequenced in a study of cytomegalovirus exposure and HLA in healthy donors. The table came from immunoSEQ multiplex PCR; TCRdb's copy has only in-frame clones and leaves some out. This repertoire shows approximately 220,000 clones, 80% to 90% found once; its top ten account for around 3%. Sequencing input: PBMCs. These receptors originate from a man aged 25-45 years in good health and CMV-seronegative. Each CDR3 is given with its conserved first and last residue. A D gene is named only where the DNA matches it firmly. The size entry is marked missing in some rows and otherwise reads once, few, many or a size class.

j_call	d_call	clone_size	cdr3_length	v_call	cdr3_nt	cdr3_aa
TRBJ1-2	TRBD1	.	15	TRBV5-4	TGTGCCAGCAGCTTAAAGACAGGGTATAACTATGGCTACACCTTC	CASSLKTGYNYGYTF
TRBJ1-1	.	.	13	TRBV7-9	TGTGCCAGCAGCTTACCAGAGAACACTGAAGCTTTCTTT	CASSLPENTEAFF
TRBJ2-7	.	few	13	TRBV27	TGTGCCAGCAGTTTGCGGGTCACCTACGAGCAGTACTTC	CASSLRVTYEQYF
TRBJ1-3	TRBD1	.	13	TRBV5-4	TGTGCCAGCAGCCGGACAGGGGGAAACACCATATATTTT	CASSRTGGNTIYF
TRBJ2-3	TRBD2	.	20	TRBV16	TGTGCCAGCAGCCAATCAAGGACTAGCGGGGGGACGATTAGCACAGATACGCAGTATTTT	CASSQSRTSGGTISTDTQYF
TRBJ2-2	TRBD1	.	16	TRBV7-7	TGTGCTAGCAGCTCCCGGGGCATCCGGGGACAGGGGGAGCTGTTTTTT	CASSSRGIRGQGELFF
TRBJ2-7	.	.	14	TRBV5-4	TGTGCCAGCTCACAACAGGGGGGGTCCTACGAGCAGTACTTC	CASSQQGGSYEQYF
TRBJ2-2	TRBD2	.	17	TRBV7-6	TGTGCCAGCAGCCAAATACTACTAGCGGGGGGTCCCGGGGAGCTGTTTTTT	CASSQILLAGGPGELFF
TRBJ1-4	TRBD1	.	13	TRBV6-5	TGTGCCACCGCGGGACAGGATATAGAAAAACTGTTTTTT	CATAGQDIEKLFF
TRBJ1-5	TRBD1	.	12	TRBV2	TGTGCCAGCAGCGCCCCGGGACAGGGGACGCATTTT	CASSAPGQGTHF
TRBJ2-1	TRBD2	.	15	TRBV7-2	TGTGCCAGCAGTATAGTAGCGGGGAACTACAATGAGCAGTTCTTC	CASSIVAGNYNEQFF
TRBJ1-2	TRBD1	.	13	TRBV29-1	TGCAGCGTTGCTGACAGGGTCGGCGTCGAGTACACCTTC	CSVADRVGVEYTF
TRBJ2-7	.	.	12	TRBV19	TGTGCCAGTAGTCGTTGGGGCAACGAGCAGTACTTC	CASSRWGNEQYF
TRBJ2-1	.	.	18	TRBV7-9	TGTGCCAGCAGCACTCTGACAGGTATCGTGCCGTCCTACAATGAGCAGTTCTTC	CASSTLTGIVPSYNEQFF
TRBJ2-6	TRBD1	.	16	TRBV5-1	TGCGCCAGCAGCCGGGACAGGGGGACTGGGGCCAACGTCCTGACTTTC	CASSRDRGTGANVLTF
TRBJ1-4	TRBD1	.	14	TRBV7-9	TGTGCCAGCAGCCCCGGCAGGGACAGCGAAAAACTGTTTTTT	CASSPGRDSEKLFF
TRBJ1-3	.	.	14	TRBV28	TGTGCCAGCAGTTTTCAGGGGTTAGAAAACACCATATATTTT	CASSFQGLENTIYF
TRBJ2-5	.	.	13	TRBV9	TGTGCCAGCAGCGCAGGGGAGTTGGAGACCCAGTACTTC	CASSAGELETQYF
TRBJ1-6	TRBD1	.	15	TRBV9	TGTGCCAGCAGCGTTGCACAGGGGGCCTCTTCACCCCTCCACTTT	CASSVAQGASSPLHF
TRBJ2-1	TRBD2	.	18	TRBV4-1	TGCGCCAGCAGCCTCCGCCACCAAAGCGGGGGGGCCGCGAATGAGCAGTTCTTC	CASSLRHQSGGAANEQFF
TRBJ2-5	TRBD2	.	15	TRBV27	TGTGCCAGCAGTTCAAGGACTAGCGGGAAGGAGACCCAGTACTTC	CASSSRTSGKETQYF
TRBJ1-1	TRBD1	.	15	TRBV6-5	TGTGCCAGCAGGGGACAGGGGGCCGGGAGCACTGAAGCTTTCTTT	CASRGQGAGSTEAFF
TRBJ2-3	.	.	14	TRBV6-6	TGTGCCAGCAGAAACCGGCAGGGCGCAGATACGCAGTATTTT	CASRNRQGADTQYF
TRBJ1-3	.	.	14	TRBV5-4	TGTGCCAGCAGCTCCCGACAGAACGGAAACACCATATATTTT	CASSSRQNGNTIYF
TRBJ1-6	.	.	14	TRBV5-1	TGCGCCAGCAGCTTGGCCGCGGGTTATTCACCCCTCCACTTT	CASSLAAGYSPLHF
TRBJ1-5	.	.	12	TRBV19	TGTGCCAGTCAGGACAGTAATCAGCCCCAGCATTTT	CASQDSNQPQHF
TRBJ1-6	.	.	20	TRBV18	TGTGCCAGCTCACTCCTAAACGCGGGGACGGAATACCTTAGGGATTCACCCCTCCACTTT	CASSLLNAGTEYLRDSPLHF
TRBJ2-7	.	once	12	TRBV28	TGTGCCAGCAGACCCGACAAATACGAGCAGTACTTC	CASRPDKYEQYF
TRBJ1-1	.	.	12	TRBV12-1	TGTGCCAGCAGCTTTGGGGGAGAAAAAGCTTTCTTT	CASSFGGEKAFF
TRBJ2-7	TRBD1	.	14	TRBV19	TGTGCCGGCCCACCGGACAGGGGAACCTACGAGCAGTACTTC	CAGPPDRGTYEQYF
TRBJ1-6	TRBD1	.	14	TRBV25-1	TGTGCCAGCAGTGAACACAGGGGGGATTCACCCCTCCACTTT	CASSEHRGDSPLHF
TRBJ1-1	.	.	11	TRBV29-1	TGCAGCGCTACGATGAACACTGAAGCTTTCTTT	CSATMNTEAFF
TRBJ2-3	.	.	14	TRBV6-1	TGTGCCAGCAGAGAAGACGGGAGCACAGATACGCAGTATTTT	CASREDGSTDTQYF
TRBJ2-7	.	few	14	TRBV5-4	TGTGCCAGCAGCTTGGCAGGGGAAATCTACGAGCAGTACTTC	CASSLAGEIYEQYF
TRBJ1-5	.	.	14	TRBV5-1	TGCGCCAGCAGCTTGTGGTCAGCGGATCAGCCCCAGCATTTT	CASSLWSADQPQHF
TRBJ1-2	.	.	15	TRBV7-2	TGTGCCAGCAGCTTAGGACCGACAGCTAACTATGGCTACACCTTC	CASSLGPTANYGYTF
TRBJ2-7	.	.	14	TRBV5-1	TGCGCCAGCAGCTTGGTAGGCAGGGGATACGAGCAGTACTTC	CASSLVGRGYEQYF
TRBJ1-5	TRBD1	.	16	TRBV10-3	TGTGCCATCAGTGAAGTCGGGGACAGGGGCAATCAGCCCCAGCATTTT	CAISEVGDRGNQPQHF
TRBJ2-1	.	.	15	TRBV13	TGTGCCAGCAGCTTATATCGAGGGTCCTACAATGAGCAGTTCTTC	CASSLYRGSYNEQFF
TRBJ2-5	.	.	15	TRBV19	TGTGCCAGTAGTACCCCGGCAGGGGCTAAAGAGACCCAGTACTTC	CASSTPAGAKETQYF
TRBJ1-4	.	.	13	TRBV9	TGTGCCAGCAGCGTAGCAGGGTCTGAAAAACTGTTTTTT	CASSVAGSEKLFF
TRBJ2-7	.	.	15	TRBV7-2	TGTGCCAGCAGCTTACAACCGGGGAGCTCCTACGAGCAGTACTTC	CASSLQPGSSYEQYF
TRBJ2-5	TRBD2	.	15	TRBV5-6	TGTGCCAGCAGCTTGGGCGAAGCGGGGTGGGAGACCCAGTACTTC	CASSLGEAGWETQYF
TRBJ1-5	.	few	14	TRBV7-9	TGTGCCAGCAGCTTAGGCACAGGGAATCAGCCCCAGCATTTT	CASSLGTGNQPQHF
TRBJ2-7	TRBD1	.	15	TRBV19	TGTGCCAGTAGTATAGGCGGGACAGGGGCCTACGAGCAGTACTTC	CASSIGGTGAYEQYF
TRBJ2-7	TRBD1	.	13	TRBV29-1	TGCAGCGCCTGGACAGGGCGAGGCTACGAGCAGTACTTC	CSAWTGRGYEQYF
TRBJ1-3	.	once	13	TRBV19	TGTGCCAGTTTCGCCCGGTCTGGAAACACCATATATTTT	CASFARSGNTIYF